The 21 T cell receptor beta chains below come from one sample, sequenced in a study of cytomegalovirus exposure and HLA in healthy donors. The PCR contained 60 Vbeta and 13 Jbeta primers. The table came from immunoSEQ multiplex PCR; TCRdb's copy has only in-frame clones and leaves some out. Seen here are some 180,000 clones, around four fifths observed once, and the top ten hold approximately 1.7%. The specimen was PBMCs. These receptors all stem from a middle-aged man in good health and CMV-seropositive.

This rearrangement joins TRBV13 to TRBJ1-2; D is ambiguous. The V end was cut by 0 bases, the J end by 4 bases, with 9 bases between. Germline CDR1 reads PRHDT; CDR2 reads FYEKMQ (reference sequence). The CDR3 is 14 residues long. CDR3 sequence: CASSLGRGAYGYTF. The CDR3 DNA sequence: TGTGCCAGCAGCTTAGGCCGGGGTGCCTATGGCTACACCTTC.

The V call is TRBV9, the J call TRBJ2-3; D perhaps matches TRBD2 (5 bases). This CDR3 region has 15 residues. Per the germline V gene, CDR1 is SGDLS and CDR2 is YYNGEE. V was clipped by 2 bases and J by 5 bases, with 15 bases between them. CDR3 region: CASSVKDFYQDTQYF. The DNA for the CDR3 is TGTGCCAGCAGCGTTAAGGACTTCTATCAAGATACGCAGTATTTT.

The chain is built from TRBV5-4 and TRBJ2-1; D is perhaps TRBD1 (6 bases). CDR3 length: 15 residues. CDR1 and CDR2 from the germline V gene are SGHNT and YYREEE (reference sequence). Trimming took off 0 bases at V and 5 bases at J, with 12 bases between the two ends. CDR3 sequence: CASSLDNRVHNEQFF. In DNA form, the CDR3 reads TGTGCCAGCAGCTTGGATAACAGGGTCCACAATGAGCAGTTCTTC.

This chain connects TRBV6-5 to TRBJ2-2, with D uncertain. The CDR3 runs 15 residues. Per germline, CDR1 MNHEY and CDR2 SVGAGI. V dropped 8 bases and J dropped 5 bases, with 18 bases sitting between them. CDR3 nucleotides: TGTGCCAGCGGCCAGCTGGGCTCTGGAACCGGGGAGCTGTTTTTT. Translating it yields CASGQLGSGTGELFF.

The gene calls are TRBV9 and TRBJ2-7; 8 positions match TRBD2. The V segment lost 6 bases and the J segment 4 bases; nucleotides outside the gene matches: 9. The CDR3 contains 14 residues. Germline V gives CDR1 SGDLS, CDR2 YYNGEE. The CDR3 here is CASTLGASGYEQYF. The CDR3 DNA reads TGTGCCAGCACCCTAGGGGCTAGCGGGTACGAGCAGTACTTC.

This chain uses TRBV5-1 with TRBJ2-7; 15 positions agree with TRBD2. CDR3 length equals 17 residues. Looked up from germline, CDR1 is SGHRS and CDR2 is YFSETQ. V was pared by 4 bases and J by 0 bases, with 5 bases of the junction left unmatched. CDR3 in DNA: TGCGCCAGCAGCCTCGGACTAGCGGGAGGGAGCTCCTACGAGCAGTACTTC. This sequence encodes CASSLGLAGGSSYEQYF.

The J gene is TRBJ2-1, the V gene TRBV11-1; the D is unclear. V was cut by 3 bases and J by 7 bases, with 7 bases left in between. Germline assignment: CDR1 SGHAT and CDR2 FQDESV (reference sequence). This CDR3 is 12 amino acids long. The CDR3 loop is CASSFSGNEQFF. The CDR3 region has the DNA TGTGCCAGCAGCTTCTCCGGGAATGAGCAGTTCTTC.

The chain combines TRBV6-1 with TRBJ1-5; 7 nucleotides agree with TRBD1. V was clipped by 0 bases and J by 5 bases; unmatched bases: 1. The CDR3 covers 14 residues. Germline-derived CDR1 and CDR2 are MNHNS and SASEGT. CDR3 in DNA: TGTGCCAGCAGTGAAGCGGACAGGCATCAGCCCCAGCATTTT. Amino acids: CASSEADRHQPQHF.

The chain carries TRBV11-2 and TRBJ2-7; 10 nucleotides agree with TRBD1. The CDR3 spans 17 residues. After removal of 4 bases from V and 5 bases from J, the junction contained 14 bases not matched to a gene. CDR1 is SGHAT, CDR2 FQNNGV, per germline. The CDR3 region is CASSSFPGRTGGHEQYF. The CDR3 DNA reads TGTGCCAGCAGCTCCTTCCCCGGAAGGACAGGGGGACACGAGCAGTACTTC.

The V and J genes are TRBV9 and TRBJ2-5; 8 bases agree with TRBD1. The CDR3 is 16 residues long. J lost 6 bases, V lost 4 bases, and 14 bases had no gene match. From germline, CDR1 is SGDLS and CDR2 YYNGEE. Here the CDR3 DNA reads TGTGCCAGCAGCACCCGCGGCACGGACAGGGAGAAGACCCAGTACTTC. It encodes CASSTRGTDREKTQYF.

This sequence joins TRBV19 and TRBJ1-1, with unresolved D. Trimming left V 2 bases short and J 4 bases short, with 8 bases between. CDR1 is LNHDA and CDR2 is SQIVND in the germline V gene (reference sequence). The CDR3 has 13 amino acids. The CDR3, as DNA: TGTGCCAGTAGTATACAGGTTGGCACTGAAGCTTTCTTT. Encoded protein: CASSIQVGTEAFF.

This clone was seen a handful of times. J is TRBJ2-1 and V is TRBV5-1; D is unclear. The CDR3 has 15 amino acids. Trimming pared 0 bases from V and 0 bases from J, leaving 7 bases between. Germline-derived CDR1 and CDR2 are SGHRS and YFSETQ. The CDR3 sequence is CASSLEVSSYNEQFF. CDR3 nucleotide sequence: TGCGCCAGCAGCTTGGAAGTCAGCTCCTACAATGAGCAGTTCTTC.

The DNA for the CDR3 is TGTGCCAGCAGGGCAGTTACAGGGGACTATGGCTACACCTTC. Translating gives CASRAVTGDYGYTF. This chain joins TRBV2 and TRBJ1-2, with 7 bases aligning to TRBD1. The length of the CDR3 is 14 residues. From germline, CDR1 is SNHLY and CDR2 FYNNEI. The J segment lost 3 bases and the V segment lost 6 bases, leaving 7 bases of the junction unmatched.

The chain recombines TRBV10-3 with TRBJ2-1, with D maybe TRBD2 (5 bases). The germline V and J ends were trimmed by 3 bases and 3 bases, with 9 bases remaining between them. The V gene's germline CDR1 is ENHRY and CDR2 SYGVKD. The CDR3 sequence is 14 residues long. The CDR3 spells CAISEGGLYNEQFF. CDR3 nucleotide sequence: TGTGCCATCAGTGAAGGAGGTCTCTACAATGAGCAGTTCTTC.

This chain uses TRBV5-6 with TRBJ1-5; TRBD1 aligns across 7 bases. There are 14 residues in the CDR3. The germline V gene encodes CDR1 SGHDT and CDR2 YYEEEE. V lost 4 bases to trimming and J lost 7 bases; unmatched junction nucleotides: 8. CDR3 in amino acids: CASSRRQGSQPQHF. CDR3 sequence (DNA): TGTGCCAGCAGCCGACGACAGGGCAGCCAGCCCCAGCATTTT.

This chain connects TRBV6-1 to TRBJ2-7; possibly TRBD1 for D (6 bases). CDR1 and CDR2 (germline): MNHNS, SASEGT. V was cut by 2 bases and J by 2 bases, with 10 bases left in between. The CDR3 is 14 residues long. This CDR3 reads CASSEQGTAYEQYF. CDR3 coding DNA: TGTGCCAGCAGTGAACAGGGGACGGCCTACGAGCAGTACTTC.

This sequence joins TRBV27 and TRBJ1-1; possibly TRBD1 for D (6 bases). This CDR3 has 13 amino acids. Trimming left V 5 bases short and J 10 bases short, with 17 bases between. Looked up from germline, CDR1 is MNHEY and CDR2 is SMNVEV (reference sequence). DNA of the CDR3: TGTGCCAGCAGTCTGAGGGGGTCTATCGGAGCTTTCTTT. Translation: CASSLRGSIGAFF.

The CDR3 coding sequence is TGTGCCTGGAGTGCCACTCCCCCGGGGACTAATAGCAATCAGCCCCAGCATTTT. Its translation: CAWSATPPGTNSNQPQHF. The J gene is TRBJ1-5, the V gene TRBV30; D is perhaps TRBD1 (5 bases). The ends were cut back, 1 base at V and 0 bases at J, with 19 bases in the middle. CDR1 and CDR2 (germline): GTSNPN, SVGIG (reference sequence). The CDR3 is 18 residues long.

The genes are TRBV6-6 and TRBJ2-1, with 14 bases aligning to TRBD2. With 2 bases clipped from V and 10 bases from J, the junction kept 4 bases outside the gene matches. Germline values: CDR1 MNHNY, CDR2 SVGAGI (reference sequence). The CDR3 sequence is 15 residues long. The CDR3 nucleotides read TGTGCCAGCAGTTACGGGACTAGCGGGAGCCGGGAGCAGTTCTTC. This gives the protein CASSYGTSGSREQFF.

In its sample, this clone was seen once. V and J are TRBV7-9 and TRBJ2-5, with 7 bases lining up with TRBD1. The germline V gene has CDR1 SEHNR and CDR2 FQNEAQ (reference sequence). The CDR3 loop spans 13 amino acids. With 3 bases clipped from V and 5 bases from J, the junction kept 3 bases outside the gene matches. CDR3 in amino acids: CASSLTGTETQYF. The CDR3 bases are TGTGCCAGCAGCTTGACAGGGACGGAGACCCAGTACTTC.

The chain recombines TRBV5-8 with TRBJ2-7, with 7 bases matching TRBD1. There are 18 residues in the CDR3. The J segment lost 4 bases and the V segment lost 0 bases, leaving 16 bases of the junction unmatched. Per the germline V gene, CDR1 is SGHTS and CDR2 is YDEGEE. CDR3 sequence (DNA): TGTGCCAGCAGCTTGGCCACGGTGGACAGGAGCAGTCGGTACGAGCAGTACTTC. Translated, it gives CASSLATVDRSSRYEQYF. Variable domain in full (rest from reference TRBV5-8 and TRBJ2-7): EAGVTQSPTHLIKTRGQQATLRCSPISGHTSVYWYQQALGLGLQFLLWYDEGEERNRGNFPPRFSGRQFPNYSSELNVNALELEDSALYLCASSLATVDRSSRYEQYFGPGTRLTVT.